These 20 T cell receptor beta chains were sequenced from one sample in a study of cytomegalovirus exposure and HLA in healthy donors. In the PCR, 60 Vbeta and 13 Jbeta primers were used. Produced via immunoSEQ multiplex PCR; TCRdb's table is partial and in-frame only. Here the sample spans under 200,000 clones, 82% being singletons. The specimen sequenced was PBMCs. The receptor source for this set is a girl between 10 and 17 years old in good health and CMV-seropositive.

The V and J genes are TRBV4-3 and TRBJ1-3, with 8 bases fitting TRBD1. The V segment lost 0 bases and the J segment 5 bases; nucleotides outside the gene matches: 6. The germline gives CDR1 LGHNA, CDR2 YSLEER. CDR3 size: 16 residues. As DNA, the CDR3 is TGCGCCAGCAGCCAAGATCAGGACAGGGCCCGAAACACCATATATTTT. Its protein product is CASSQDQDRARNTIYF.

The gene calls are TRBV7-8 and TRBJ1-1, with unresolved D. The CDR3 is made up of 16 amino acids. CDR1 is SGHVS, CDR2 FQNEAQ, per germline. Trimming took 1 base from V and 0 from J, leaving 12 bases between them. CDR3 bases: TGTGCCAGCAGCTTAGTTGGCGAACAGCTGAACACTGAAGCTTTCTTT. This translates into CASSLVGEQLNTEAFF.

This clone appeared once. This CDR3 reads CASSVGFGQGRYNEQFF. CDR3 coding DNA: TGTGCCAGCAGCGTAGGTTTTGGGCAGGGGCGTTACAATGAGCAGTTCTTC. The chain links TRBV9 to TRBJ2-1, with D tentatively TRBD1 (6 bases). The CDR3 covers 17 residues. V was cut by 0 bases and J by 4 bases, with 17 bases left in between. Germline V gene data show CDR1 as SGDLS and CDR2 as YYNGEE.

The chain carries TRBV5-8 and TRBJ2-3; D might be TRBD1 (5 bases). Trimming took off 1 base at V and 3 bases at J, with 12 bases between the two ends. This CDR3 has 15 amino acids. CDR1 SGHTS and CDR2 YDEGEE come from the germline V gene. The CDR3 region is CASSLWAGWTDTQYF. Here the CDR3 DNA reads TGTGCCAGCAGCTTGTGGGCAGGGTGGACAGATACGCAGTATTTT. The full variable domain, with the rest looked up from reference TRBV5-8 and TRBJ2-3, is EAGVTQSPTHLIKTRGQQATLRCSPISGHTSVYWYQQALGLGLQFLLWYDEGEERNRGNFPPRFSGRQFPNYSSELNVNALELEDSALYLCASSLWAGWTDTQYFGPGTRLTVL.

V gene TRBV7-9 combines with J gene TRBJ2-3, with 8 bases that match TRBD2. Germline values: CDR1 SEHNR, CDR2 FQNEAQ (reference sequence). The CDR3 has 16 residues. The ends lost 4 bases at V and 4 bases at J; junction bases unmatched: 10. The CDR3 DNA reads TGTGCCAGCAGCTCCACCGGGACTAGTTATTCAGATACGCAGTATTTT. This gives the protein CASSSTGTSYSDTQYF.

The chain carries TRBV6-5 and TRBJ2-1; the match to TRBD2 covers 7 bases. This CDR3 comprises 15 residues. Germline CDR1 reads MNHEY; CDR2 reads SVGAGI. Trimming took 6 bases from V and 8 from J; bases not matched to a gene: 13. CDR3 in amino acids: CASSPGGSGMDEQFF. The DNA of the CDR3 is TGTGCCAGCAGCCCCGGAGGAAGCGGGATGGATGAGCAGTTCTTC.

This chain links TRBV30 with TRBJ1-4, with TRBD1 identical over 7 bases. The V gene's germline CDR1 is GTSNPN and CDR2 SVGIG (reference sequence). V lost 3 bases, J lost 7 bases, and 11 bases stayed unmatched. This CDR3 has 15 residues. The CDR3 DNA reads as TGTGCCTGGAGCCAACCGGGACAGACCCTTGAAAAACTGTTTTTT. Amino acids: CAWSQPGQTLEKLFF.

This clone was picked up a small number of times. The CDR3 region has the DNA TGCAGCGTACGGACAGGGCCCTACGAGCAGTACTTC. Its translation is CSVRTGPYEQYF. The chain couples TRBV29-1 to TRBJ2-7; the match to TRBD1 covers 8 bases. The V gene's germline CDR1 is SQVTM and CDR2 ANQGSEA. The V and J ends lost 6 bases and 2 bases, in that order; junction bases with no gene match: 3. The CDR3 runs 12 residues.

The chain is built from TRBV11-2 and TRBJ2-7; D may be TRBD2 (6 bases). The CDR3 contains 16 residues. V lost 1 base, J lost 3 bases, and 16 bases lay in between. Looked up from germline, CDR1 is SGHAT and CDR2 is FQNNGV. The CDR3 nucleotides read TGTGCCAGCAGCTTAGGATCGGCGGGGTACAACTACGAGCAGTACTTC. Its translation is CASSLGSAGYNYEQYF.

In DNA form, the CDR3 reads TGTGCCACCCCGGGGGGGCCGTACTACGAGCAGTACTTC. Translating it yields CATPGGPYYEQYF. The rearrangement links TRBV5-8 to TRBJ2-7, with 8 bases identical to TRBD2. The CDR3 is 13 amino acids. The germline V gene encodes CDR1 SGHTS and CDR2 YDEGEE. Trimming cost V 9 bases and J 3 bases; bases outside gene matches: 8.

The chain combines TRBV6-5 with TRBJ1-2, with 8 nucleotides matching TRBD1. Germline V gene sequence: CDR1 MNHEY, CDR2 SVGAGI. CDR3 length equals 14 residues. The J segment lost 6 bases and the V segment lost 2 bases, leaving 5 bases of the junction unmatched. CDR3 region: CASSYLRTGHGYTF. CDR3 sequence (DNA): TGTGCCAGCAGTTACCTTAGGACAGGGCATGGCTACACCTTC.

The chain combines TRBV7-3 with TRBJ1-2; weak D call: TRBD1 (6 bases). The V and J ends lost 5 bases and 7 bases respectively, with 17 bases between them. CDR1 and CDR2 from the germline V gene are SGHTA and FQGTGA. The CDR3 loop spans 14 amino acids. The CDR3 DNA is TGTGCCAGCAGCCTCGAGCCAGGGGCCGGTGGCTACACCTTC. Encoded protein: CASSLEPGAGGYTF.

This rearrangement joins TRBV5-1 to TRBJ1-5; 8 positions match TRBD1. The length of the CDR3 is 17 residues. Per the germline V gene, CDR1 is SGHRS and CDR2 is YFSETQ. Unmatched junction bases numbered 9, after V lost 4 bases and J lost 0 bases. The CDR3 nucleotides read TGCGCCAGCAGCCCCCCGGAGACAGGGGATAGCAATCAGCCCCAGCATTTT. Translated, it gives CASSPPETGDSNQPQHF.

The CDR3: CATAPGQEGDEQFF. The CDR3 nucleotides read TGTGCCACCGCCCCGGGACAGGAGGGTGATGAGCAGTTCTTC. This rearrangement joins TRBV15 to TRBJ2-1, with 8 nucleotides matching TRBD1. Germline CDR1 is LNHNV and CDR2 is YYDKDF (reference sequence). This CDR3 region has 14 residues. V lost 8 bases to trimming and J lost 8 bases; unmatched junction nucleotides: 11. Drawing the rest from reference TRBV15 and TRBJ2-1, the complete variable domain is DAMVIQNPRYQVTQFGKPVTLSCSQTLNHNVMYWYQQKSSQAPKLLFHYYDKDFNNEADTPDNFQSRRPNTSFCFLDIRSPGLGDTAMYLCATAPGQEGDEQFFGPGTRLTVL.

The rearrangement uses TRBV4-1 and TRBJ2-7, with D possibly being TRBD1 (5 bases). Trimming pared 1 base from V and 4 bases from J, leaving 8 bases between. Germline-derived CDR1 and CDR2 are MGHRA and YSYEKL. The CDR3 sequence is 13 residues long. CDR3 nucleotide sequence: TGCGCCAGCAGCCAAGTTTACAGGTACGAGCAGTACTTC. Translating it yields CASSQVYRYEQYF.

The chain's CDR3 is CASSFFGTGLSEQYF. Here the CDR3 DNA reads TGTGCCAGCAGTTTTTTTGGGACAGGGCTAAGCGAGCAGTACTTC. V gene TRBV27 combines with J gene TRBJ2-7, with 9 bases fitting TRBD1. CDR1 and CDR2 from the germline V gene are MNHEY and SMNVEV (reference sequence). V lost 3 bases and J lost 6; bases outside the gene matches: 9. There are 15 residues in the CDR3.

This clone was picked up one time. CDR3 in DNA: TGTGCCAGCAGCTATGGTATGAGACAACCCCAGCATTTT. Its translation is CASSYGMRQPQHF. V gene TRBV7-9 combines with J gene TRBJ1-5, with D hard to call. The CDR3 is 13 residues long. CDR1 is SEHNR and CDR2 is FQNEAQ in the germline V gene (reference sequence). V was pared by 4 bases and J by 10 bases, with 14 bases between.

This clone has just one count. The chain recombines TRBV29-1 with TRBJ1-3; no definite D call. CDR3 length: 16 residues. Trimming removed 4 bases from V and 0 bases from J, with 16 bases in between. Germline V gene sequence: CDR1 SQVTM, CDR2 ANQGSEA. In DNA form, the CDR3 reads TGCAGCGTTGTGGTAACCTACCCTATCTCTGGAAACACCATATATTTT. Translation: CSVVVTYPISGNTIYF.

Note on this clone: At one of its ends the junction is not consistent with the germline gene, which may arise from a read error. Written as DNA, the CDR3 is TGTGCCAGCAGCACCATAGGGTCCGGGGAAAAGCTGTTTTTT. Translated, it gives CASSTIGSGEKLFF. V usage is TRBV11-2 and J usage is TRBJ1-4, with unresolved D. There are 14 residues in the CDR3. Germline V gene lookup returns CDR1 SGHAT and CDR2 FQNNGV.

The sample holds one count of this clone. The chain is built from TRBV4-1 and TRBJ2-3; TRBD2 matches at 11 bases. Germline assignment: CDR1 MGHRA and CDR2 YSYEKL. This CDR3 is 20 amino acids long. Trimming at V came to 5 bases and at J to 1 base, leaving 17 bases not matched to a gene. The CDR3 here is CASSRSGTSGRGGRTDTQYF. CDR3 in DNA: TGCGCCAGCAGCAGGAGTGGAACTAGCGGGAGAGGAGGCCGCACAGATACGCAGTATTTT.